Following are 5 T cell receptor beta chains from one sample sequenced in a study of blood T cell repertoires in COVID-19. Measured with immunoSEQ multiplex PCR; TCRdb has only the in-frame clones, and not every one. The sample includes about 310,000 clones, about 87% seen only once; the top ten take around 9%. Source material: PBMCs or T cells enriched from blood (not recorded which). The receptors derive from a woman in her late teens or twenties who had recovered from COVID-19.

The genes are TRBV28 and TRBJ1-2; no definite D call. The CDR3 totals 14 residues. Trimming took off 3 bases at V and 5 bases at J, with 13 bases between the two ends. Germline loops: CDR1 MDHEN, CDR2 SYDVKM. CDR3 in DNA: TGTGCCAGCAGTTTGGTAGGGAGGGTATATGGCTACACCTTC. This gives the protein CASSLVGRVYGYTF.

The rearrangement joins TRBV10-3 to TRBJ1-5; D gene uncertain. The germline CDR1 and CDR2 sequences are ENHRY and SYGVKD. This CDR3 is 16 amino acids long. Trimming removed 0 bases at V and 1 base at J, with 10 bases between. The CDR3 loop is CAISESPPRSNQPQHF. The CDR3 DNA follows: TGTGCCATCAGTGAGTCGCCTCCTCGGAGCAATCAGCCCCAGCATTTT.

This chain's CDR3 is CSVRKGQGNEAFF. The CDR3 bases are TGCAGCGTCCGGAAAGGACAGGGGAATGAAGCTTTCTTT. V and J are TRBV29-1 and TRBJ1-1; 9 nucleotides match TRBD1. Germline CDR1 reads SQVTM; CDR2 reads ANQGSEA. The junction had 9 bases not matched to a gene; V was cut back by 6 bases and J by 7 bases. CDR3 size: 13 residues.

The genes are TRBV7-8 and TRBJ1-1, with D possibly TRBD1 on 5 matching bases. Trimming took 5 bases from V and 5 from J, leaving 9 bases between them. CDR1 is SGHVS, CDR2 FQNEAQ, per germline. This CDR3 has 12 residues. CDR3: CASSQGVTEAFF. The CDR3 coding sequence is TGTGCCAGCAGCCAAGGGGTTACTGAAGCTTTCTTT.

The chain uses TRBV30 and TRBJ1-4; weak D call: TRBD1 (5 bases). From germline, CDR1 is GTSNPN and CDR2 SVGIG (reference sequence). V lost 5 bases and J lost 3, with 13 bases in between. The CDR3 consists of 14 residues. CDR3: CAWGGTRANEKLFF. The DNA of the CDR3 is TGTGCCTGGGGGGGGACTCGAGCTAATGAAAAACTGTTTTTT.